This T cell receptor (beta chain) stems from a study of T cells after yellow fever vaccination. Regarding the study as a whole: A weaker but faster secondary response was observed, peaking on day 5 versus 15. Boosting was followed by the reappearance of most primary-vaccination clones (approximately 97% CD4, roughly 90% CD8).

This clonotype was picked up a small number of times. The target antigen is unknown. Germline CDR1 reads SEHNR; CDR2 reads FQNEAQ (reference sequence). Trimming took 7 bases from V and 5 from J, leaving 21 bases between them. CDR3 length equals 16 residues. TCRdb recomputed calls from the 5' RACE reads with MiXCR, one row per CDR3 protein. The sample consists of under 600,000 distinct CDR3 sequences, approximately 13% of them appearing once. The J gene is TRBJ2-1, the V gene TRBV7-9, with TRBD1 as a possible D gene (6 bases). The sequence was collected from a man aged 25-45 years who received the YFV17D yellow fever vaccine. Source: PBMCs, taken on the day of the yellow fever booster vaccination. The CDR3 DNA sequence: TGTGCCAGCATTCAATTTGGAAACCAGGGGAACAATGAGCAGTTCTTC. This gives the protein CASIQFGNQGNNEQFF.